The 16 T cell receptor beta chains listed next were all sequenced from one sample in a study of identical twins. Each CDR3 protein is one row after TCRdb ran MiXCR on the 5' RACE reads. The sample holds more than 600,000 distinct CDR3 sequences, around a sixth seen once. These records were also assigned to another study, of T cells expressing NK-cell markers.

The sequenced material came from PBMCs. All receptors come from a woman aged 18-29 years in good health.

This clonotype was seen a handful of times. The chain joins TRBV12-3 or TRBV12-4 to TRBJ1-4; D gene ambiguous. V lost 6 bases to trimming and J lost 4 bases, with 15 bases between them. The length of the CDR3 is 15 residues. CDR3 nucleotide sequence: TGTGCCAGCAGCAACCGGGCGGGTGGTAATGAAAAACTGTTTTTT. Protein sequence: CASSNRAGGNEKLFF.

This chain uses TRBV18 with TRBJ2-5; D gene uncertain. Trimming pared 8 bases from V and 5 bases from J, leaving 15 bases between. The CDR3 covers 13 residues. Germline V gene data show CDR1 as KGHSH and CDR2 as LQKENI. The chain's CDR3 is CASARQVGETQYF. The CDR3 DNA reads as TGTGCCAGCGCTCGCCAGGTGGGGGAGACCCAGTACTTC.

This clonotype was recorded a few times. This chain's CDR3 is CSAYQGVEQYF. DNA for the CDR3: TGCAGTGCTTACCAGGGGGTCGAGCAGTACTTC. The rearrangement joins TRBV20-1 to TRBJ2-7; 7 bases align to TRBD1. The CDR3 is 11 amino acids. The ends lost 5 bases at V and 6 bases at J; junction bases unmatched: 4. In germline, CDR1 is DFQATT, CDR2 SNEGSKA (reference sequence).

The rearrangement links TRBV12-3 or TRBV12-4 to TRBJ1-1; no clear D. CDR3 length: 15 amino acids. The V end lost 1 base, the J end lost 2 bases, and 11 bases lay between the germline ends. CDR3 sequence: CASSLVQIRNTEAFF. CDR3 in DNA: TGTGCCAGCAGTTTAGTACAAATTAGAAACACTGAAGCTTTCTTT.

This clonotype was picked up many times. Here the CDR3 DNA reads TGTGCCTGGAGCCCATTGGGACTAGACAACTACGAGCAGTACTTC. It yields the protein CAWSPLGLDNYEQYF. This chain links TRBV30 with TRBJ2-7; 8 nucleotides match TRBD2. This CDR3 region has 15 residues. V dropped 3 bases and J dropped 3; count of bases not matched to a gene: 10. Looked up from germline, CDR1 is GTSNPN and CDR2 is SVGIG (reference sequence). Full variable domain (remainder filled in from reference TRBV30 and TRBJ2-7): SQTIHQWPATLVQPVGSPLSLECTVEGTSNPNLYWYRQAAGRGLQLLFYSVGIGQISSEVPQNLSASRPQDRQFILSSKKLLLSDSGFYLCAWSPLGLDNYEQYFGPGTRLTVT.

This clonotype was detected ten times or more. The rearrangement joins TRBV7-2 to TRBJ1-1; D ambiguous. The germline V and J ends were trimmed by 5 bases and 3 bases, with 13 bases remaining between them. There are 14 residues in the CDR3. Germline V lookup: CDR1 SGHTA, CDR2 FQGNSA. This CDR3 reads CASSPASSDTEAFF. CDR3 DNA: TGTGCCAGCAGCCCAGCGAGCTCCGACACTGAAGCTTTCTTT.

This clonotype turned up a few times. The rearrangement uses TRBV12-3 or TRBV12-4 and TRBJ1-5; 9 nucleotides align to TRBD1. V was clipped by 5 bases and J by 9 bases; unmatched bases: 11. The CDR3 length is 15 residues. CDR3 in DNA: TGTGCCAGCAGTAGGGGTGGACAGGGGTTTTGGCCCCAGCATTTT. Its translation: CASSRGGQGFWPQHF.

This clonotype was observed a few times. The CDR3 sequence: CSASRVDRPQHF. The CDR3 nucleotides are TGCAGTGCCAGCAGGGTGGATCGGCCCCAGCATTTT. J is TRBJ1-5 and V is TRBV20-1; TRBD1 might be the D (5 bases). Germline loops: CDR1 DFQATT, CDR2 SNEGSKA (reference sequence). The germline V and J ends were trimmed by 6 bases and 9 bases, with 15 bases remaining between them. This CDR3 comprises 12 residues.

The chain couples TRBV10-3 to TRBJ2-1; possible D gene TRBD1, 6 bases. V lost 6 bases to trimming and J lost 10 bases, with 19 bases between them. CDR3 length: 14 amino acids. CDR1 and CDR2 from the germline V gene are ENHRY and SYGVKD. The CDR3 spells CAISHTPSGEEQFF. As DNA, the CDR3 is TGTGCCATCAGCCATACCCCTTCAGGGGAAGAGCAGTTCTTC.

The genes are TRBV27 and TRBJ2-7, with D maybe TRBD2 (7 bases). The V gene's germline CDR1 is MNHEY and CDR2 SMNVEV (reference sequence). The CDR3 covers 16 residues. V was trimmed by 3 bases and J by 0 bases, leaving 15 bases between them. CDR3: CASSFLGGGPSYEQYF. The DNA of the CDR3 is TGTGCCAGCAGTTTCTTAGGGGGAGGGCCCTCCTACGAGCAGTACTTC.

V usage is TRBV12-5 and J usage is TRBJ2-5, with D perhaps TRBD1 (6 bases). This CDR3 is 13 amino acids long. V was pared by 6 bases and J by 5 bases, with 13 bases between. Germline V lookup: CDR1 LGHNT, CDR2 FRNRAP. The DNA of the CDR3 is TGTGCTAGTGGCCCAGGGGAATCGGAGACCCAGTACTTC. Residues: CASGPGESETQYF.

CDR3: CASARGEVLTF. The CDR3 DNA is TGTGCCAGCGCCAGAGGGGAAGTCCTGACTTTC. The rearrangement links TRBV12-3 or TRBV12-4 to TRBJ2-6; D may match TRBD1 or TRBD2 (5 bases each). The germline V and J ends were trimmed by 8 bases and 13 bases, with 12 bases remaining between them. The CDR3 sequence is 11 residues long.

The chain uses TRBV20-1 and TRBJ1-1; D is perhaps TRBD1 (5 bases). V lost 3 bases, J lost 6 bases, and 17 bases lay in between. Per the germline V gene, CDR1 is DFQATT and CDR2 is SNEGSKA (reference sequence). CDR3 size: 14 residues. The CDR3: CSASQYQGAPEAFF. In DNA form, the CDR3 reads TGCAGTGCTAGTCAATACCAGGGAGCCCCTGAAGCTTTCTTT.

This chain links TRBV7-8 with TRBJ2-3; D gene ambiguous. CDR1 and CDR2 (germline): SGHVS, FQNEAQ. V was cut by 0 bases and J by 1 base, with 14 bases left in between. This CDR3 contains 17 residues. The CDR3 region has the DNA TGTGCCAGCAGCTTAGCGGTATCTGCTTCTGGCACAGATACGCAGTATTTT. It encodes CASSLAVSASGTDTQYF.

The rearrangement joins TRBV13 to TRBJ1-1; 7 nucleotides agree with TRBD1. J gave up 2 bases and V 0 bases, and 3 bases lay outside the gene matches. Germline CDR1 PRHDT, CDR2 FYEKMQ (reference sequence). The CDR3 extends over 15 amino acids. The CDR3 sequence is CASSLGDRSNTEAFF. In nucleotides, the CDR3 is TGTGCCAGCAGCTTAGGGGACAGGTCAAACACTGAAGCTTTCTTT.

This clonotype turned up a few times. This sequence joins TRBV5-1 and TRBJ2-1; 13 bases align to TRBD2. The germline CDR1 and CDR2 sequences are SGHRS and YFSETQ. The trim removed 4 bases at V and 6 bases at J, leaving 10 bases unmatched. There are 17 residues in the CDR3. CDR3 nucleotides: TGCGCCAGCAGCCTCCGACTAGCGGGGGGTCTTGGCAATGAGCAGTTCTTC. Protein: CASSLRLAGGLGNEQFF. Looking up the rest from reference TRBV5-1 and TRBJ2-1 gives the full variable domain: KAGVTQTPRYLIKTRGQQVTLSCSPISGHRSVSWYQQTPGQGLQFLFEYFSETQRNKGNFPGRFSGRQFSNSRSEMNVSTLELGDSALYLCASSLRLAGGLGNEQFFGPGTRLTVL.